These T cell receptor beta chains were read from a single sample in a study of cytomegalovirus exposure and HLA in healthy donors. This table comes from immunoSEQ multiplex PCR, and its TCRdb copy is limited to in-frame clones, with some not included. The sample lists approximately 170,000 clones; around 80% were seen once. Material: PBMCs. The receptors were gathered from a man aged 40-50 years in good health and CMV-seronegative. Both conserved end residues are part of each CDR3. A D gene is named only where the DNA matches it firmly. A clone size is listed for some rows: how often the clone was seen (once, few, many), or a class if it is expanded.

cdr3_length j_call v_call clone_size d_call cdr3_nt cdr3_aa
17 TRBJ1-3 TRBV7-9 - - TGTGCCAGCAGCTTATCATCGAGGGATACCTCTGGAAACACCATATATTTT CASSLSSRDTSGNTIYF
15 TRBJ1-1 TRBV5-1 - TRBD1 TGCGCCAGCAGCTTGGCAGGGGGCAGAATAACAGAAGCTTTCTTT CASSLAGGRITEAFF
15 TRBJ1-6 TRBV4-1 - - TGCGCCAGCAGCCAAGCTTCACAGGGAGCTTCACCCCTCCACTTT CASSQASQGASPLHF
13 TRBJ2-5 TRBV18 few - TGTGCCAGCTCACCTCCCGGGGGGCTGACCCAGTACTTC CASSPPGGLTQYF
15 TRBJ1-2 TRBV7-2 few - TGTGCCAGCAGCTTAACCCGGGAAAGAAACTATGGCTACACCTTC CASSLTRERNYGYTF
17 TRBJ2-2 TRBV7-6 few TRBD2 TGTGCCAGCAGCCCCTCCCCCGGGAGGTCCAACACCGGGGAGCTGTTTTTT CASSPSPGRSNTGELFF
17 TRBJ1-6 TRBV7-8 - - TGTGCCAGCAGCGAAGGACAGTCGAGCTCCTATAATTCACCCCTCCACTTT CASSEGQSSSYNSPLHF
14 TRBJ1-4 TRBV5-1 - - TGCGCCAGCAGCCCAACCGGGAACGGTGAAAAACTGTTTTTT CASSPTGNGEKLFF
13 TRBJ2-1 TRBV6-5 - - TGTGCCACCATAGGAGTTTCCTACAATGAGCAGTTCTTC CATIGVSYNEQFF
13 TRBJ1-2 TRBV27 - - TGTGCCAGCAGTTTAATCCAGGGAAATGGCTACACCTTC CASSLIQGNGYTF
15 TRBJ1-1 TRBV5-5 - TRBD1 TGTGCCAGCAGCTTGTACAGGGGGCAAAGGACTGAAGCTTTCTTT CASSLYRGQRTEAFF
14 TRBJ2-5 TRBV27 - TRBD1 TGTGCCAGCAGTTTGACAGGGCTCAAAGAGACCCAGTACTTC CASSLTGLKETQYF
19 TRBJ2-1 TRBV29-1 - - TGCAGCGTGAACCGACCGCCCATATCAGGGCCTCTACGGATGTGGGAGCAGTTCTTC CSVNRPPISGPLRMWEQFF
13 TRBJ1-2 TRBV5-6 few TRBD1 TGTGCCAGCAGGAAGACAGGGGTACATGGCTACACCTTC CASRKTGVHGYTF
13 TRBJ2-2 TRBV2 - - TGTGCCAGCAGTGAAGGGCAGGCCGGGGAGCTGTTTTTT CASSEGQAGELFF
14 TRBJ2-2 TRBV18 - - TGTGCCAGCTCACCGGCGGAGAGCCCGACGGAGCTGTTTTTT CASSPAESPTELFF